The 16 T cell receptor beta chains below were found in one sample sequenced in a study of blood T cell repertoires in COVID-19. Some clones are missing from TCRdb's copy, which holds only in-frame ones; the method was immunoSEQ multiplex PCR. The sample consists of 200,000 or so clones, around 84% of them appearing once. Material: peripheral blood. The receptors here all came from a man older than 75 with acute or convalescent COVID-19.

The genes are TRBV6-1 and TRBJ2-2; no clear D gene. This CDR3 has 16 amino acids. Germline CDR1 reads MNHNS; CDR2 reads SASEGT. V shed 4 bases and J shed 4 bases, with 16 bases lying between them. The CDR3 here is CASSAMTLGPTGELFF. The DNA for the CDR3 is TGTGCCAGCAGTGCAATGACTCTAGGCCCCACCGGGGAGCTGTTTTTT.

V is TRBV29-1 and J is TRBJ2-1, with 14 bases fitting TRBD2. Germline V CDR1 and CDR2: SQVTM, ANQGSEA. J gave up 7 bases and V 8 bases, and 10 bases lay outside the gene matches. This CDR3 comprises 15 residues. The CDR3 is CSSLTGTSGSNEQFF. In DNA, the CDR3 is TGCAGCTCCCTTACCGGGACTAGCGGGAGTAATGAGCAGTTCTTC.

The CDR3 sequence: CASSAPGGNGYTF. The DNA of the CDR3 is TGTGCCAGCAGTGCCCCGGGGGGCAATGGCTACACCTTC. This chain links TRBV6-4 with TRBJ1-2; a weak D match, TRBD1 (6 bases). The CDR3 spans 13 residues. Germline loops: CDR1 MRHNA, CDR2 SNTAGT. V was trimmed by 4 bases and J by 6 bases, leaving 12 bases between them.

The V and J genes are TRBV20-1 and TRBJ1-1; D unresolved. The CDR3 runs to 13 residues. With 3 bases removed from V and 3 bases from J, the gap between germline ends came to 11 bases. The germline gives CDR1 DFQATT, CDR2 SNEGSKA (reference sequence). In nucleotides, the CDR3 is TGCAGTGCTAGTCCCGGGGTTGACACTGAAGCTTTCTTT. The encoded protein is CSASPGVDTEAFF.

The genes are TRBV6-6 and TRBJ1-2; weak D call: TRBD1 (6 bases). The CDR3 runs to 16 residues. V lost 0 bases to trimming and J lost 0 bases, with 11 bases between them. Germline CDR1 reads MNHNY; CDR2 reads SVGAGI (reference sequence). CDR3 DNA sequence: TGTGCCAGCAGTTACTCGGACAGAGCTTCTAACTATGGCTACACCTTC. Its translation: CASSYSDRASNYGYTF.

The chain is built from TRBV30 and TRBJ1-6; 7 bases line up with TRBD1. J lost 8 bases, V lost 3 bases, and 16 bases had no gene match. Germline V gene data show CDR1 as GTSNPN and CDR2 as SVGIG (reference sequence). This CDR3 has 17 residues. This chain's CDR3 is CAWRSLRTGASDSPLHF. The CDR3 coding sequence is TGTGCCTGGAGATCCCTCCGCACAGGGGCTAGTGATTCACCCCTCCACTTT.

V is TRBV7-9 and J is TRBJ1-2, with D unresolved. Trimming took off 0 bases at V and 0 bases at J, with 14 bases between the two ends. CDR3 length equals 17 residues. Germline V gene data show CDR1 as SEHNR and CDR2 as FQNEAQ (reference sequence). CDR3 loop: CASSLAVPRGTNYGYTF. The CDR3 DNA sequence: TGTGCCAGCAGCTTAGCGGTACCCCGCGGCACTAACTATGGCTACACCTTC. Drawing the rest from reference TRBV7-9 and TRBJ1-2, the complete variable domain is DTGVSQNPRHKITKRGQNVTFRCDPISEHNRLYWYRQTLGQGPEFLTYFQNEAQLEKSRLLSDRFSAERPKGSFSTLEIQRTEQGDSAMYLCASSLAVPRGTNYGYTFGSGTRLTVV.

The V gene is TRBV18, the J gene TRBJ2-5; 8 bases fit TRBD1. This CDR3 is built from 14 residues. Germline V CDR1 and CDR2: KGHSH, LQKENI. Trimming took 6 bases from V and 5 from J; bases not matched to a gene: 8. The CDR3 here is CASSDGQGSETQYF. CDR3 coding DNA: TGTGCCAGCTCTGACGGACAGGGCTCGGAGACCCAGTACTTC.

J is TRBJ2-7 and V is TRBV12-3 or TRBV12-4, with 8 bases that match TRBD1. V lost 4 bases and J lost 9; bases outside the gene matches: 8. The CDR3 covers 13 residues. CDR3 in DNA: TGTGCCAGCAGTTCTACCGGGACAGGAACGCAGTACGTC. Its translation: CASSSTGTGTQYV.

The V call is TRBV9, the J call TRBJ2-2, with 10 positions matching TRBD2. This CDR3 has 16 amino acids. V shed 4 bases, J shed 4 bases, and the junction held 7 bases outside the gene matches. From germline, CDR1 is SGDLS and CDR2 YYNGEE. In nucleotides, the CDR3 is TGTGCCAGCAGCCCCGGGGGGACTAGCGTCACCGGGGAGCTGTTTTTT. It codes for CASSPGGTSVTGELFF. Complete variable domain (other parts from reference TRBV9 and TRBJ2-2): DSGVTQTPKHLITATGQRVTLRCSPRSGDLSVYWYQQSLDQGLQFLIQYYNGEERAKGNILERFSAQQFPDLHSELNLSSLELGDSALYFCASSPGGTSVTGELFFGEGSRLTVL.

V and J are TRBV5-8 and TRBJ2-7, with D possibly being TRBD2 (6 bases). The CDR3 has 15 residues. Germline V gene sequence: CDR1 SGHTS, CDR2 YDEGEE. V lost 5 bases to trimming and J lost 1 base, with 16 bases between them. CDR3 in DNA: TGTGCCAGCAGGGGAGGAGGGATACGGTCCTACGAGCAGTACTTC. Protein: CASRGGGIRSYEQYF.

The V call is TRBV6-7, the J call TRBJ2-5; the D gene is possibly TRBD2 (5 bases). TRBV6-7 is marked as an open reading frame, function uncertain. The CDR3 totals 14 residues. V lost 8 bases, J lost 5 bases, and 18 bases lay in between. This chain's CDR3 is CASEAVTKWETQYF. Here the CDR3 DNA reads TGTGCCAGCGAAGCGGTTACCAAGTGGGAGACCCAGTACTTC.

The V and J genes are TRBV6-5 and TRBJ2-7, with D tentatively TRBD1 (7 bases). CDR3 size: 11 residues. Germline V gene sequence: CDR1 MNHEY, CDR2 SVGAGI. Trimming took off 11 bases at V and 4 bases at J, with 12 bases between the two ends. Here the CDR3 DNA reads TGTGCCGGAGGGGGCGGGTACGAGCAGTACTTC. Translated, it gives CAGGGGYEQYF.

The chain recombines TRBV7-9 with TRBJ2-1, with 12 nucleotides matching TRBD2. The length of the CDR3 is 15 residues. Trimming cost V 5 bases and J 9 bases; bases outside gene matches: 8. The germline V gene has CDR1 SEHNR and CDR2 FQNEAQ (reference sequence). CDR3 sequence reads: CASSLAGTSGSEQFF. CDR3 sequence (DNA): TGTGCCAGCAGCCTTGCCGGGACTAGCGGGTCTGAGCAGTTCTTC.

CDR3 region: CASRRGSSGSTDTQYF. DNA for the CDR3: TGCGCCAGCAGACGAGGTTCTAGCGGAAGCACAGATACGCAGTATTTT. The rearrangement uses TRBV5-1 and TRBJ2-3, with 7 bases aligning to TRBD2. Germline V gives CDR1 SGHRS, CDR2 YFSETQ. The J segment lost 0 bases and the V segment lost 5 bases, leaving 9 bases of the junction unmatched. The CDR3 totals 16 residues. Drawing the rest from reference TRBV5-1 and TRBJ2-3, the complete variable domain is KAGVTQTPRYLIKTRGQQVTLSCSPISGHRSVSWYQQTPGQGLQFLFEYFSETQRNKGNFPGRFSGRQFSNSRSEMNVSTLELGDSALYLCASRRGSSGSTDTQYFGPGTRLTVL.

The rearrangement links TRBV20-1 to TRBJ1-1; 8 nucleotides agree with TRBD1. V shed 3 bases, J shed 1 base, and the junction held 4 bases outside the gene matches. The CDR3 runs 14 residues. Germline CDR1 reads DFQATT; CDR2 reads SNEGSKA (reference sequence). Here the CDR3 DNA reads TGCAGTGCTAGTCCCGGGACAGGGAACACTGAAGCTTTCTTT. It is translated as CSASPGTGNTEAFF.